This T cell receptor beta chain emerged from a study of blood T cell repertoires in COVID-19. Here immunoSEQ multiplex PCR was the method, and the copy in TCRdb shows in-frame clones only, minus some. The repertoire holds approximately 58,000 clones, around four fifths seen once, with about 31% in the top ten. Followed over time, Seattle patients had been enrolled while infection was active. The clonotype comes from a man aged 60 to 75 with COVID-19, enrolled during active disease. Sequenced sample: peripheral blood.

The CDR3 loop is CASSLTSGIPDTQYF. CDR3 DNA sequence: TGTGCCAGCAGCCTGACTAGCGGGATCCCAGATACGCAGTATTTT. The genes are TRBV6-4 and TRBJ2-3; 11 bases align to TRBD2. CDR1 MRHNA and CDR2 SNTAGT come from the germline V gene. The CDR3 covers 15 residues. Trimming cost V 6 bases and J 4 bases; bases outside gene matches: 6.